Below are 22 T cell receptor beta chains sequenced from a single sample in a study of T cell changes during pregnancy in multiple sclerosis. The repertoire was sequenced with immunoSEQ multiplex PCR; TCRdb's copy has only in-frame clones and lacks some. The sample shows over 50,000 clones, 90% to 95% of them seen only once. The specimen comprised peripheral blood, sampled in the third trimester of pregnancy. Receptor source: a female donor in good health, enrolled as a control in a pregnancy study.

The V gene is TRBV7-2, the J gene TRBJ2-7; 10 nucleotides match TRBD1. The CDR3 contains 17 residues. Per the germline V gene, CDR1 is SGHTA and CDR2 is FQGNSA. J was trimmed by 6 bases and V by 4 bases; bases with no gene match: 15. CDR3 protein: CASSSQNKGQGLGEQYF. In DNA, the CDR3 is TGTGCCAGCAGCTCACAAAACAAGGGACAGGGGCTAGGCGAGCAGTACTTC.

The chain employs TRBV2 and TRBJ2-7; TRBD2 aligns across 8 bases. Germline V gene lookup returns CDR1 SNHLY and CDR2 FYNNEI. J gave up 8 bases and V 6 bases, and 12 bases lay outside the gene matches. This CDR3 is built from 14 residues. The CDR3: CASRPTSGGSQQYF. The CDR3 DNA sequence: TGTGCCAGCAGGCCCACTAGCGGAGGGAGCCAGCAGTACTTC.

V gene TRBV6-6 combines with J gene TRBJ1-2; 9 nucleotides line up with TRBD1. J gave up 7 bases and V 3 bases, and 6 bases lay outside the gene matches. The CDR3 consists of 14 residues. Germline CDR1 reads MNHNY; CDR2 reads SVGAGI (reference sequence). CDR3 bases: TGTGCCAGCAGTTATACAGGGGGCGAGGGTGGCTACACCTTC. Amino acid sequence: CASSYTGGEGGYTF.

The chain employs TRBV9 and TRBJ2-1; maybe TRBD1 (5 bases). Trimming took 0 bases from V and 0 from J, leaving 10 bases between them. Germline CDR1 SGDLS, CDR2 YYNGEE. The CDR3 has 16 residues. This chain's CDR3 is CASSVDGASSYNEQFF. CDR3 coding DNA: TGTGCCAGCAGCGTAGATGGGGCTAGCTCCTACAATGAGCAGTTCTTC.

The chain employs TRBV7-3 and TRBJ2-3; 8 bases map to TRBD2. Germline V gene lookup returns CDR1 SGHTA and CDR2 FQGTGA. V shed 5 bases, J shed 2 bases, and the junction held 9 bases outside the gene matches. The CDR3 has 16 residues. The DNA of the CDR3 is TGTGCCAGCAGCGCCTCTGGGCGGGGGGTCACAGATACGCAGTATTTT. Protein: CASSASGRGVTDTQYF.

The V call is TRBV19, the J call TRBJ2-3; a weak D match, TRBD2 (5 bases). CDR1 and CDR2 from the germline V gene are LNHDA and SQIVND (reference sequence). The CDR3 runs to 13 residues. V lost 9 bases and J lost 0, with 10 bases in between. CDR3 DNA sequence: TGTGCCAGCAACGAGGGAAGCACAGATACGCAGTATTTT. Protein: CASNEGSTDTQYF.

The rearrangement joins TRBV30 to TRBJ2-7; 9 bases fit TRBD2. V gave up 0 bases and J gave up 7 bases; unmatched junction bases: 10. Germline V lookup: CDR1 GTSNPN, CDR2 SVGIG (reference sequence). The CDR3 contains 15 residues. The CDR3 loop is CAWSVAGGPSGEQYF. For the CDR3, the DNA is TGTGCCTGGAGTGTAGCGGGGGGCCCATCTGGAGAGCAGTACTTC.

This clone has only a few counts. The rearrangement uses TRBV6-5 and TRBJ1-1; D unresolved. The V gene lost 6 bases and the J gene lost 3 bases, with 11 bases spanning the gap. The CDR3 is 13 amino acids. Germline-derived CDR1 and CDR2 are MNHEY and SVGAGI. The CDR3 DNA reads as TGTGCCAGCAGCGCTGGGCTTCACACTGAAGCTTTCTTT. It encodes CASSAGLHTEAFF.

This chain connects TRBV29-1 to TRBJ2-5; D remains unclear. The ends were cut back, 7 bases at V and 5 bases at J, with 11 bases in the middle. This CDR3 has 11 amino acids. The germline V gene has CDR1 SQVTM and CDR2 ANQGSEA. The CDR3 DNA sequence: TGCAGCGCTGCGTTTGCGGAGACCCAGTACTTC. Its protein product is CSAAFAETQYF. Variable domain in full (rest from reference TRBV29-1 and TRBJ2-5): SAVISQKPSRDICQRGTSLTIQCQVDSQVTMMFWYRQQPGQSLTLIATANQGSEATYESGFVIDKFPISRPNLTFSTLTVSNMSPEDSSIYLCSAAFAETQYFGPGTRLLVL.

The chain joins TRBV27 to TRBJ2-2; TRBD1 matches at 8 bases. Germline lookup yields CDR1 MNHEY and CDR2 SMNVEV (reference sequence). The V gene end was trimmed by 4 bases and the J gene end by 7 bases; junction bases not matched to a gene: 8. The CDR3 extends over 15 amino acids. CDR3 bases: TGTGCCAGCAGTTCCCACGGACAGGGATTCGGGGAGCTGTTTTTT. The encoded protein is CASSSHGQGFGELFF.

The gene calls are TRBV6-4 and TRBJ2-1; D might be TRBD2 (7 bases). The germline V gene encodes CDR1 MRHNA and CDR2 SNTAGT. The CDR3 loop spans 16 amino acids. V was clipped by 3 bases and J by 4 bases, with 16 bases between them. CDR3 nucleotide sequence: TGTGCCAGCAGTGAAGGCCGAGGGGGGGATTACAATGAGCAGTTCTTC. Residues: CASSEGRGGDYNEQFF.

The DNA for the CDR3 is TGTGCCAGCAGTTTTACGGGTTATCAGCCCCAGCATTTT. It yields the protein CASSFTGYQPQHF. The rearrangement links TRBV27 to TRBJ1-5; D gene uncertain. The CDR3 length is 13 residues. Germline CDR1 is MNHEY and CDR2 is SMNVEV (reference sequence). V gave up 3 bases and J gave up 5 bases, with 8 bases separating them.

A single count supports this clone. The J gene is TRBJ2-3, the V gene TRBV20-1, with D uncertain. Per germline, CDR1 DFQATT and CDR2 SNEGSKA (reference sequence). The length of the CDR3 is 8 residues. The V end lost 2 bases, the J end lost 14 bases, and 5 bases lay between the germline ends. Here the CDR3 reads CSARNTYF. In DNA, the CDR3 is TGCAGTGCTAGAAACACGTATTTT.

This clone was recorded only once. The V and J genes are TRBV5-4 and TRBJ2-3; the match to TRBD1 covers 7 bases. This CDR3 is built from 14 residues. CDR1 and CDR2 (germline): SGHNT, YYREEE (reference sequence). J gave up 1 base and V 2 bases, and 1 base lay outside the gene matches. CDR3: CASSLDRGTDTQYF. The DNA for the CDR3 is TGTGCCAGCAGCTTAGACAGGGGCACAGATACGCAGTATTTT.

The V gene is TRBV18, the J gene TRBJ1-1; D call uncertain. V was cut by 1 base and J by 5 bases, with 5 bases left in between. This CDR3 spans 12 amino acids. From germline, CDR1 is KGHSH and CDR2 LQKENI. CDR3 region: CASSPRSTEAFF. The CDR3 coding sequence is TGTGCCAGCTCACCACGTTCTACTGAAGCTTTCTTT.

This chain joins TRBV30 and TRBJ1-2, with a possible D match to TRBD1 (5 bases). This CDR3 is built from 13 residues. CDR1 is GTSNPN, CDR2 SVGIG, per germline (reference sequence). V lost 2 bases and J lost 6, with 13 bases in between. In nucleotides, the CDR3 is TGTGCCTGGAGTAATGAACAGGCCCATGGCTACACCTTC. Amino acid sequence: CAWSNEQAHGYTF.

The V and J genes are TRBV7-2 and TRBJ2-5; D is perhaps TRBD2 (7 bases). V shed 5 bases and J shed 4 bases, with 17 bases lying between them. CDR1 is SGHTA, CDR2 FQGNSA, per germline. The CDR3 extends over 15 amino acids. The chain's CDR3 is CASSQRGGARETQYF. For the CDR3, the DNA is TGTGCCAGCAGCCAGCGTGGGGGGGCGCGAGAGACCCAGTACTTC.

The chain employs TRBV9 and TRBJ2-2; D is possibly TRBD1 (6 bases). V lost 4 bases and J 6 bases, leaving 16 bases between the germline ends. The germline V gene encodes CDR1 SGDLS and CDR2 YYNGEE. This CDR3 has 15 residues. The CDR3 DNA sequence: TGTGCCAGCAGCTCAGGACAGTCGGGCCCCGGGGAGCTGTTTTTT. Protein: CASSSGQSGPGELFF. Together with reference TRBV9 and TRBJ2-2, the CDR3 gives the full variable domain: DSGVTQTPKHLITATGQRVTLRCSPRSGDLSVYWYQQSLDQGLQFLIQYYNGEERAKGNILERFSAQQFPDLHSELNLSSLELGDSALYFCASSSGQSGPGELFFGEGSRLTVL.

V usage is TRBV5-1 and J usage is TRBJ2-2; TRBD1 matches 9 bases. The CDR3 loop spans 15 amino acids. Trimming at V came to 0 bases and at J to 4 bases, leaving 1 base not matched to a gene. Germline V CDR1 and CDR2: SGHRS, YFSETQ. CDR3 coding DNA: TGCGCCAGCAGCTTGGGGACAGGGGCCACCGGGGAGCTGTTTTTT. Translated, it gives CASSLGTGATGELFF.

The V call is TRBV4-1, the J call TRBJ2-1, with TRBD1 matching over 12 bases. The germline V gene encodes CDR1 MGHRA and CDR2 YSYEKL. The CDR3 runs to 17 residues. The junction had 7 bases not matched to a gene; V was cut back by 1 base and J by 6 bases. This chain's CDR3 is CASSQGWGQGAGNEQFF. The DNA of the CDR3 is TGCGCCAGCAGCCAAGGATGGGGACAGGGGGCCGGCAATGAGCAGTTCTTC.

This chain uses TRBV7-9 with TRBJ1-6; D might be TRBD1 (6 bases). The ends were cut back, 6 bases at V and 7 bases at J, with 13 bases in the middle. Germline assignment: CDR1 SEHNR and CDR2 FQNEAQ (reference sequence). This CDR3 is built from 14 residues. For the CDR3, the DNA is TGTGCCAGCAGTCACGACAGGAGAAATTCACCCCTCCACTTT. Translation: CASSHDRRNSPLHF.

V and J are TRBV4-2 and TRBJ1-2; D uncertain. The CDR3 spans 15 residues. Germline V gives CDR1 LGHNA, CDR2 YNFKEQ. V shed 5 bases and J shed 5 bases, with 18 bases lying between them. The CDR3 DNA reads TGTGCCAGCAGCGAGGATCGACGGTTGCGGTATGGCTACACCTTC. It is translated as CASSEDRRLRYGYTF.